This TCR beta chain was recovered during a study of blood T cell repertoires in COVID-19. Study context: T cells, B-cell-depleted T cells, or PBMCs supplied cDNA or gDNA.

Germline V lookup: CDR1 KGHDR, CDR2 SFDVKD. Unmatched junction bases numbered 12, after V lost 4 bases and J lost 8 bases. CDR3 length equals 15 residues. As processed by the authors: Estimates of nucleated cell counts were drawn from the amplification of reference gene primers. TCRdb's copy holds only in-frame clones and misses some; the assay was immunoSEQ multiplex PCR. For V, J and clone size, that table is used; D and trimming come from the DNA. Of some 110,000 clones in the sample, more than 85% were seen once. This TCR was recovered from a man between 45 and 60 years old with COVID-19, enrolled during active disease. The rearrangement joins TRBV24-1 to TRBJ1-2, with 7 bases matching TRBD1. The sequenced material came from peripheral blood. CDR3 residues: CATSEPRKGARGYTF. Written as DNA, the CDR3 is TGTGCCACCAGTGAACCTAGGAAGGGGGCGCGGGGCTACACCTTC.